This is a list of T cell receptor beta chains from one sample in a study of blood T cell repertoires in COVID-19. The repertoire was sequenced with immunoSEQ multiplex PCR; TCRdb's copy has only in-frame clones and lacks some. The sample lists 300,000 to 350,000 clones, roughly 87% occurring once. Sequencing input: peripheral blood. These receptors were obtained from an older woman with COVID-19, enrolled during active disease. CDR3s include the opening cysteine and the closing phenylalanine or tryptophan. D genes are given only for firm matches. Not every row has a clone size; where given, it reads once, few, many or a size class.

d_gene | len | j_gene | v_gene | abundance | CDR3nt | CDR3aa
TRBD1 | 14 | TRBJ1-5 | TRBV7-9 | few | TGTGCCAGCAGCTCAATACAGGGGGGTCAGCCCCAGCATTTT | CASSSIQGGQPQHF
TRBD1 | 13 | TRBJ1-2 | TRBV5-1 | few | TGCGCCAGCAGCACGGGACAGGTGGATGGCTACACCTTC | CASSTGQVDGYTF
TRBD2 | 16 | TRBJ2-6 | TRBV28 | NA | TGTGCCAGCAGTTTAGCGGGGGGCGGTGGGGCCAACGTCCTGACTTTC | CASSLAGGGGANVLTF
TRBD1 | 14 | TRBJ1-1 | TRBV7-9 | NA | TGTGCCAGCAGCTTGACAGGGGGCGCGGATAAAGCTTTCTTT | CASSLTGGADKAFF
NA | 15 | TRBJ1-1 | TRBV6-4 | NA | TGTGCCAGCAGTGACGTATTCGGGGGGAGCACTGAAGCTTTCTTT | CASSDVFGGSTEAFF
NA | 14 | TRBJ1-4 | TRBV5-5 | NA | TGTGCCAGCAGCTCCGGGATTAAAAATCTTGGACTGTTTTTT | CASSSGIKNLGLFF
NA | 14 | TRBJ1-2 | TRBV27 | once | TGTGCCAGCAGTTTACAGGGGCGGAACTATGGCTACACCTTC | CASSLQGRNYGYTF
NA | 15 | TRBJ1-5 | TRBV28 | NA | TGTGCCAGCAGCCTCCTGAGGACAGTTTATCAGCCCCAGCATTTT | CASSLLRTVYQPQHF
NA | 11 | TRBJ1-2 | TRBV20-1 | NA | TGCAGTGCTAGAGTCCTATATGGCTACACCTTC | CSARVLYGYTF
NA | 13 | TRBJ1-1 | TRBV29-1 | NA | TGCAGCGTTCAACAGGGTAGGAACACTGAAGCTTTCTTT | CSVQQGRNTEAFF
NA | 17 | TRBJ1-4 | TRBV21-1 | NA | TGTGCCAGCAGCAAAGCGCTTGGGGGGAGTGTTAGGGAAAAACTGTTTTTT | CASSKALGGSVREKLFF
NA | 14 | TRBJ1-3 | TRBV30 | NA | TGTGCCTTGCACCAAACAGACACTGGAAACACCATATATTTT | CALHQTDTGNTIYF
NA | 14 | TRBJ1-3 | TRBV18 | NA | TGTGCCAGCTCACCGGGACTTACTGGAAACACCATATATTTT | CASSPGLTGNTIYF
TRBD1 | 14 | TRBJ2-1 | TRBV14 | NA | TGTGCCAGCAGCCGAACAGGGGCCTACAATGAGCAGTTCTTC | CASSRTGAYNEQFF
NA | 13 | TRBJ1-2 | TRBV3-1/TRBV3-2 | NA | TGTGCCAGCAGCCACCAGGACAGATATGGCTACACCTTC | CASSHQDRYGYTF
TRBD1 | 14 | TRBJ1-2 | TRBV7-9 | NA | TGTGCCAGCAGTCACGGACAGGGCGACTATGGCTACACCTTC | CASSHGQGDYGYTF
NA | 16 | TRBJ1-1 | TRBV4-2 | NA | TGTGCCAGCAGCCAAAATCAAAACATCGGAGGGACTGAAGCTTTCTTT | CASSQNQNIGGTEAFF
NA | 14 | TRBJ1-5 | TRBV6-5 | NA | TGTGCCAGCAGTTACTCTAGGGGCGGTCAGCCCCAGCATTTT | CASSYSRGGQPQHF
NA | 14 | TRBJ1-2 | TRBV27 | NA | TGTGCCAGCAGTAGAGACGGGACTAACTATGGCTACACCTTC | CASSRDGTNYGYTF
NA | 14 | TRBJ2-6 | TRBV6-6 | NA | TGTGCCAGCAGTCAATCGGGGCTTCAAAGGGTCCTGACTTTC | CASSQSGLQRVLTF
TRBD2 | 16 | TRBJ2-3 | TRBV2 | NA | TGTGCCAGCAGAGCGCAGCGGGGGGCCCGAGGGGATACGCAGTATTTT | CASRAQRGARGDTQYF
TRBD1 | 17 | TRBJ2-2 | TRBV7-2 | NA | TGTGCCAGCAGCTTTGGTGCTACAGGGGGCCGGACCGGGGAGCTGTTTTTT | CASSFGATGGRTGELFF